The T cell receptor (beta chain) under discussion was sequenced for a study of PD-1 blockade in classical Hodgkin lymphoma. Study background: Nivolumab dosed at 3 mg/kg went to patients intravenously every 2 weeks.

The ends were cut back, 5 bases at V and 3 bases at J, with 13 bases in the middle. CDR1 SGHDN and CDR2 FVKESK come from the germline V gene. This CDR3 contains 14 residues. General study results and limits: Underlying causes for the observed repertoire differences were not defined, possibly disease activity or prior therapy. Partial responders and progressors had significantly lower baseline TCR diversity.

Method: immunoSEQ multiplex PCR; TCRdb's copy keeps in-frame clones and lacks some. The repertoire holds about 25,000 clones, with around 80% as singletons. This sample's time point: cycle 4 day 1 (C4D1), after five to seven weeks of nivolumab. Exposure to brentuximab vedotin varied, and each patient had relapsed following autologous stem cell transplantation. Complete response, partial response or progressive disease made up the best responses. In the case of this clone: Its matching antigen is unknown.

V usage is TRBV14 and J usage is TRBJ1-1; D gene unclear. Here the sequenced sample was peripheral blood mononuclear cells (PBMCs), taken before the fourth cycle of nivolumab. This receptor was taken from a human donor with classical Hodgkin lymphoma. CDR3: CASSSGAPDTEAFF. The CDR3 coding sequence is TGTGCCAGCAGCTCCGGAGCCCCAGACACTGAAGCTTTCTTT.